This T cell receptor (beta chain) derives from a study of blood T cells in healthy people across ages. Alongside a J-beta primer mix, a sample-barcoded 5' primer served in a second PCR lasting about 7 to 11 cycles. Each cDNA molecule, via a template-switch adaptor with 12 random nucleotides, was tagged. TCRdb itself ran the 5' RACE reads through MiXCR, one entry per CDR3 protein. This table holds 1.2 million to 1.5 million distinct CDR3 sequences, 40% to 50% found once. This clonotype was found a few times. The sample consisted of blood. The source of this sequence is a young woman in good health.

CDR3 coding DNA: TGTGCCAGCATCCTGTTGGACAGATCTAACTATGGCTACACCTTC. Protein: CASILLDRSNYGYTF. The rearrangement joins TRBV5-6 to TRBJ1-2; a weak D match, TRBD1 (6 bases). V lost 6 bases and J 0 bases, leaving 15 bases between the germline ends. This CDR3 comprises 15 residues. Per the germline V gene, CDR1 is SGHDT and CDR2 is YYEEEE. The complete variable domain, with remaining parts taken from reference TRBV5-6 and TRBJ1-2, reads DAGVTQSPTHLIKTRGQQVTLRCSPKSGHDTVSWYQQALGQGPQFIFQYYEEEERQRGNFPDRFSGHQFPNYSSELNVNALLLGDSALYLCASILLDRSNYGYTFGSGTRLTVV.